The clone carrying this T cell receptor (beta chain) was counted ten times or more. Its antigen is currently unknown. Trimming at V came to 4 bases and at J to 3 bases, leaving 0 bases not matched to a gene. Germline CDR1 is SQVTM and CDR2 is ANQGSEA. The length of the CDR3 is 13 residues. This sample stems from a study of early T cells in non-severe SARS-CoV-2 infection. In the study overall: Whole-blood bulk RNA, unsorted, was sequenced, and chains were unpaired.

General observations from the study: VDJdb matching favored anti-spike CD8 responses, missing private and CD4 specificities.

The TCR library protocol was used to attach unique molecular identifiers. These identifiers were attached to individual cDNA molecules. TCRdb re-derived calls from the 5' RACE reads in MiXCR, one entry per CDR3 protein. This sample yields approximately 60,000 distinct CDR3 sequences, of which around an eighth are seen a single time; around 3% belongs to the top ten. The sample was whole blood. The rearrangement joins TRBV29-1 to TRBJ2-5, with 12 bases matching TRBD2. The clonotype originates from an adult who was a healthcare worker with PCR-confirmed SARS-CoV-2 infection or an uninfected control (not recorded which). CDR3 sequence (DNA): TGCAGCGTTGGACTAGCGGGAGAAGAGACCCAGTACTTC. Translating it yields CSVGLAGEETQYF.